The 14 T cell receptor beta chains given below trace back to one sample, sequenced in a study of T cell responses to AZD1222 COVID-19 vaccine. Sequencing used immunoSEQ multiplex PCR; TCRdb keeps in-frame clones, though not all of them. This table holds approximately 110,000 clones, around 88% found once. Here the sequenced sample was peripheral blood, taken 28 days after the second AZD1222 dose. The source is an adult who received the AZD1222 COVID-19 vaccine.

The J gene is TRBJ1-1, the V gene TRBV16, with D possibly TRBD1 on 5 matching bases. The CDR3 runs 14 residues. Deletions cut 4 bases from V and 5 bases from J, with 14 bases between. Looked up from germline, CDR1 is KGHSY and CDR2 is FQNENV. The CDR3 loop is CASSRARVGTEAFF. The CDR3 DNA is TGTGCCAGCAGCCGCGCCAGGGTAGGAACTGAAGCTTTCTTT. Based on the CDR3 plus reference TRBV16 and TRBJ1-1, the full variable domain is GEEVAQTPKHLVRGEGQKAKLYCAPIKGHSYVFWYQQVLKNEFKFLISFQNENVFDETGMPKERFSAKCLPNSPCSLEIQATKLEDSAVYFCASSRARVGTEAFFGQGTRLTVV.

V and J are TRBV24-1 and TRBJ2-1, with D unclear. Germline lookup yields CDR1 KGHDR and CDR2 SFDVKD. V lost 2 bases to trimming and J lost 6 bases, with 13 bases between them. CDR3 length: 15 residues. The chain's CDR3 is CATSDSPDKGNEQFF. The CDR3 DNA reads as TGTGCCACCAGTGATTCCCCCGACAAGGGCAATGAGCAGTTCTTC.

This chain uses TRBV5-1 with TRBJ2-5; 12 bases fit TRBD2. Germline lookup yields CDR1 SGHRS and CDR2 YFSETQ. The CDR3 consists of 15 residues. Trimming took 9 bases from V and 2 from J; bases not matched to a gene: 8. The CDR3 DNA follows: TGCGCCACCAAGACTAGCGGGGGCCCACAAGAGACCCAGTACTTC. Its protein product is CATKTSGGPQETQYF.

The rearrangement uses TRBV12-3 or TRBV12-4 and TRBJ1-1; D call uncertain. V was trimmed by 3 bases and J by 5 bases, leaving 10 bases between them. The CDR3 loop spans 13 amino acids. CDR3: CASSFDIRTEAFF. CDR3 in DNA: TGTGCCAGCAGTTTTGACATTCGGACTGAAGCTTTCTTT.

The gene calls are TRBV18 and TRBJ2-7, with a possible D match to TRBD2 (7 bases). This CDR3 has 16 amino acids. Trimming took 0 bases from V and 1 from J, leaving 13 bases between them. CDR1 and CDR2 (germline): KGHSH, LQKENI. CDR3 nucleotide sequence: TGTGCCAGCTCACCACCAAAAGGGGGGGAATCCTACGAGCAGTACTTC. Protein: CASSPPKGGESYEQYF.

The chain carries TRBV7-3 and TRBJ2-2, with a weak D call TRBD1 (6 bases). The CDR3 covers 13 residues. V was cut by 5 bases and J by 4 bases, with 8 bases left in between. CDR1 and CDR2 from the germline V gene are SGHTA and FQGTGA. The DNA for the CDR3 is TGTGCCAGCAGCACACAGGGCACCGGGGAGCTGTTTTTT. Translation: CASSTQGTGELFF. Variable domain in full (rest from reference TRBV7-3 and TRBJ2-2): GAGVSQTPSNKVTEKGKYVELRCDPISGHTALYWYRQSLGQGPEFLIYFQGTGAADDSGLPNDRFFAVRPEGSVSTLKIQRTERGDSAVYLCASSTQGTGELFFGEGSRLTVL.

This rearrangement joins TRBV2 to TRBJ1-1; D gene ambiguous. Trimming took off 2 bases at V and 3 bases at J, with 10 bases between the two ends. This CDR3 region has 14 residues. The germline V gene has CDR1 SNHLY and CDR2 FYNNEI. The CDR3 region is CASSEQVGYTEAFF. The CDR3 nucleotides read TGTGCCAGCAGTGAACAGGTGGGCTACACTGAAGCTTTCTTT.

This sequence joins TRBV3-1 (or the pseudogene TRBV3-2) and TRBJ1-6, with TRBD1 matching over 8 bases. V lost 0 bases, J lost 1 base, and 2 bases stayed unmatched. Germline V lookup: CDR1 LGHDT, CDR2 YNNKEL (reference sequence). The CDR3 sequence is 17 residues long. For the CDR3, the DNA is TGTGCCAGCAGCCAAGACCGACAGGGGTCCTATAATTCACCCCTCCACTTT. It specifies CASSQDRQGSYNSPLHF.

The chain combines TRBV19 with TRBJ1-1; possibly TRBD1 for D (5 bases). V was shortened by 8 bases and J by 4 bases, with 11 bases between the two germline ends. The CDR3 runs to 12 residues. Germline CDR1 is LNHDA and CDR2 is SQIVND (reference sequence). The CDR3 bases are TGTGCCAGTGGGGGAGGGAGCACTGAAGCTTTCTTT. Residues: CASGGGSTEAFF.

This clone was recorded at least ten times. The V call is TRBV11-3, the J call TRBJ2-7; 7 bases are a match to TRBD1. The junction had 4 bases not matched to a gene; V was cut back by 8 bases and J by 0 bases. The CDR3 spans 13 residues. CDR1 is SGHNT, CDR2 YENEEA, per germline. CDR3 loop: CASVRDSSYEQYF. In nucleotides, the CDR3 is TGTGCCAGCGTTCGGGACAGCTCCTACGAGCAGTACTTC.

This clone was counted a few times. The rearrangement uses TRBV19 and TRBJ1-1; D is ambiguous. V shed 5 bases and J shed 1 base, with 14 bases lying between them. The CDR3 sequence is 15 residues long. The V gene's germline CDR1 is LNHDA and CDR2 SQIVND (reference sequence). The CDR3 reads CASSPRTPTNTEAFF. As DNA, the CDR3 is TGTGCCAGTAGTCCCCGGACTCCGACGAACACTGAAGCTTTCTTT.

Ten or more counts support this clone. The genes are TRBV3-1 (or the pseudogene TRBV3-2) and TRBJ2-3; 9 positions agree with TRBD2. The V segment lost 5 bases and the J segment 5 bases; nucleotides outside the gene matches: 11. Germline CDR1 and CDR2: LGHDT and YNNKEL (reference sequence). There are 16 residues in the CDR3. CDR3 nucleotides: TGTGCCAGCAGCAAGCATGCGGGGGGGCGTAAAGATACGCAGTATTTT. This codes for CASSKHAGGRKDTQYF.

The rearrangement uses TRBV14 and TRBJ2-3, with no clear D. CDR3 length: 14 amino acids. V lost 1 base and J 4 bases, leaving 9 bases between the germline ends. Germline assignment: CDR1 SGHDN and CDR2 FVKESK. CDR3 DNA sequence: TGTGCCAGCAGCCAAGTCGGTGGGTCAGATACGCAGTATTTT. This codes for CASSQVGGSDTQYF.

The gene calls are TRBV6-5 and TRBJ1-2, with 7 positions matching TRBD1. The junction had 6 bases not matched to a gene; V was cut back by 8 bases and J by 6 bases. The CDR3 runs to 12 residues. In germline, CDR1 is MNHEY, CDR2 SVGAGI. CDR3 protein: CASFGTVDGYTF. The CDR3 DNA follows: TGTGCCAGCTTTGGGACAGTCGATGGCTACACCTTC.